These T cell receptor beta chains were read from a single sample in a study of blood T cell repertoires in COVID-19. Generated by immunoSEQ multiplex PCR, the TCRdb table keeps only in-frame clones and is missing some. The sample contains about 210,000 clones, 80% of which appear only once. The sequencing input was peripheral blood. These receptors originate from a human donor in a cohort sampled during active COVID-19. Both conserved end residues are part of each CDR3. The D gene is left open where the match is weak. The size of a clone is reported for some rows only, either as once, few or many, or as a class for expanded clones.

v_gene	j_gene	len	d_gene	abundance	CDR3aa	CDR3nt
TRBV19	TRBJ1-5	15	.	.	CASSPPAGRHQPQHF	TGTGCCAGTAGTCCCCCCGCGGGTAGACATCAGCCCCAGCATTTT
TRBV27	TRBJ2-7	14	.	.	CASSLSESSYEQYF	TGTGCCAGCAGTTTATCGGAGAGCTCCTACGAGCAGTACTTC
TRBV2	TRBJ1-1	12	.	.	CASLLSNTEAFF	TGTGCCAGCTTACTTTCGAACACTGAAGCTTTCTTT
TRBV5-1	TRBJ2-5	14	TRBD1	.	CASSPGTGGETQYF	TGCGCCAGCAGCCCCGGGACAGGGGGAGAGACCCAGTACTTC
TRBV9	TRBJ1-2	13	.	.	CASSETGEGGYTF	TGTGCCAGCAGCGAGACGGGAGAGGGTGGCTACACCTTC
TRBV7-8	TRBJ1-1	13	TRBD1	.	CASSTGQGRKAFF	TGTGCCAGCAGTACCGGACAGGGTAGAAAAGCTTTCTTT
TRBV7-9	TRBJ1-3	17	.	few	CASSLGRGSQDGNTIYF	TGTGCCAGCAGCTTAGGAAGAGGGTCTCAGGATGGAAACACCATATATTTT
TRBV2	TRBJ2-6	15	.	.	CASSEYRAGANVLTF	TGTGCCAGCAGTGAGTACAGGGCTGGGGCCAACGTCCTGACTTTC
TRBV3-1/TRBV3-2	TRBJ1-5	14	.	.	CASSQAGLNQPQHF	TGTGCCAGCAGCCAAGCAGGGCTCAATCAGCCCCAGCATTTT
TRBV5-6	TRBJ1-6	17	TRBD1	.	CASSLPGQGTYNSPLHF	TGTGCCAGCAGCCTTCCGGGACAGGGGACTTATAATTCACCCCTCCACTTT
TRBV29-1	TRBJ2-7	15	TRBD1	.	CSVKRDSQVPYEQYF	TGCAGCGTAAAGAGGGACAGTCAGGTTCCCTACGAGCAGTACTTC
TRBV3-1/TRBV3-2	TRBJ2-2	14	TRBD1	.	CVSSRQGADGELFF	TGTGTCAGCAGTAGACAGGGGGCGGACGGGGAGCTGTTTTTT
TRBV9	TRBJ2-3	17	.	.	CASSVSHGFGSTDTQYF	TGTGCCAGCAGCGTCTCCCACGGGTTTGGGTCCACAGATACGCAGTATTTT
TRBV28	TRBJ1-1	15	.	few	CASSLGPGLNTEAFF	TGTGCCAGCAGTTTAGGGCCAGGCCTGAACACTGAAGCTTTCTTT
TRBV9	TRBJ2-2	14	.	.	CASSVLLGTGELFF	TGTGCCAGCAGCGTCCTACTAGGCACCGGGGAGCTGTTTTTT
TRBV7-2	TRBJ2-5	16	TRBD2	.	CASSPPTSGGAKTQYF	TGTGCCAGCAGCCCACCGACTAGCGGGGGGGCGAAGACCCAGTACTTC
TRBV28	TRBJ1-2	14	.	.	CASSAQGRDYGYTF	TGTGCCAGCAGCGCACAGGGAAGGGACTATGGCTACACCTTC
TRBV2	TRBJ1-5	15	.	.	CASSRSHQGNQPQHF	TGTGCCAGCTCCCGGAGTCACCAAGGAAATCAGCCCCAGCATTTT
TRBV5-1	TRBJ1-2	14	TRBD1	few	CASSLTGGIEGYTF	TGCGCCAGCAGCTTGACAGGGGGCATAGAGGGCTACACCTTC
TRBV4-1	TRBJ2-1	17	.	.	CASSQQGAGGPYNEQFF	TGCGCCAGCAGCCAGCAGGGGGCGGGGGGGCCCTACAATGAGCAGTTCTTC
TRBV5-5	TRBJ2-7	15	.	.	CASSLGAGRTYEQYF	TGTGCCAGCAGCTTGGGGGCAGGGAGGACCTACGAGCAGTACTTC
TRBV7-2	TRBJ1-2	13	.	.	CASSLPGRGGYTF	TGTGCCAGCAGCTTACCAGGGAGGGGTGGCTACACCTTC
TRBV7-2	TRBJ2-1	16	TRBD2	many	CASSDTAGGHLHEQFF	TGTGCCAGCAGTGATACAGCGGGAGGGCATCTGCATGAGCAGTTCTTC
TRBV6-1	TRBJ1-3	16	.	.	CASSESQAAVGGTIYF	TGTGCCAGCAGTGAAAGTCAGGCAGCCGTAGGGGGCACCATATATTTT
TRBV5-4	TRBJ2-7	11	.	.	CASSRQGEQYF	TGTGCCAGCAGCCGGCAGGGCGAGCAGTACTTC
TRBV27	TRBJ2-3	14	TRBD2	.	CASSSTSGTDTQYF	TGTGCCAGCAGTTCGACTAGCGGTACAGATACGCAGTATTTT
TRBV4-2	TRBJ2-5	17	.	.	CASSQEVLSGGAETQYF	TGTGCCAGCAGCCAAGAAGTCTTGTCAGGCGGGGCCGAGACCCAGTACTTC
TRBV18	TRBJ2-5	13	.	many	CASSPTSGETQYF	TGTGCCAGCTCACCGACTAGTGGCGAGACCCAGTACTTC
TRBV4-3	TRBJ2-1	13	.	.	CASSQETVLPQFF	TGCGCCAGCAGCCAAGAGACTGTCCTCCCGCAGTTCTTC
TRBV14	TRBJ2-3	13	.	.	CASSLIGTDTQYF	TGTGCCAGCAGCCTGATCGGGACAGATACGCAGTATTTT
TRBV7-2	TRBJ2-7	15	TRBD1	.	CASSLAGTGFDEQYF	TGTGCCAGCAGCTTAGCGGGGACAGGGTTCGACGAGCAGTACTTC
TRBV7-9	TRBJ2-7	14	TRBD2	.	CASSFPGGSYEQYF	TGTGCCAGCAGCTTCCCGGGGGGATCCTACGAGCAGTACTTC
TRBV19	TRBJ2-1	17	.	.	CASKAGDTGHSYNEQFF	TGTGCCAGCAAAGCCGGAGACACAGGACACTCCTACAATGAGCAGTTCTTC
TRBV5-5	TRBJ2-3	15	.	.	CASSSSLRPTDTQYF	TGTGCCAGCAGCTCTTCTTTGCGGCCCACAGATACGCAGTATTTT
TRBV29-1	TRBJ2-3	13	.	few	CSVVPPSTDTQYF	TGCAGCGTTGTCCCCCCAAGCACAGATACGCAGTATTTT
TRBV24-1	TRBJ1-1	15	.	.	CATSDSSGLNTEAFF	TGTGCCACCAGTGACTCCTCAGGTTTGAACACTGAAGCTTTCTTT
TRBV28	TRBJ2-1	15	TRBD2	.	CASSLASGAYNEQFF	TGTGCCAGCAGTTTAGCTAGCGGGGCGTACAATGAGCAGTTCTTC
TRBV5-1	TRBJ1-1	16	.	.	CASSSDPGTLNTEAFF	TGCGCCAGCAGCTCTGATCCCGGGACACTAAACACTGAAGCTTTCTTT
TRBV2	TRBJ1-1	14	.	.	CASSQRGGQAEAFF	TGTGCCAGCAGTCAACGCGGAGGCCAAGCTGAAGCTTTCTTT
TRBV7-9	TRBJ1-1	15	TRBD1	.	CASSGGRGRLTEAFF	TGTGCCAGCAGTGGCGGCAGGGGGCGTTTGACTGAAGCTTTCTTT
TRBV10-3	TRBJ2-2	15	TRBD2	many	CAISSGRKNTGELFF	TGTGCCATCAGCAGCGGGAGAAAGAACACCGGGGAGCTGTTTTTT
TRBV3-1/TRBV3-2	TRBJ1-1	14	.	.	CASSLKGLGTEAFF	TGTGCCAGCAGCCTAAAGGGACTCGGGACTGAAGCTTTCTTT
TRBV19	TRBJ1-1	16	.	.	CASSRRGQGRNTEAFF	TGTGCCAGTAGTAGAAGGGGCCAGGGGAGGAACACTGAAGCTTTCTTT
TRBV11-3	TRBJ2-1	16	TRBD1	.	CAIRGRIRQGTNEQFF	TGTGCCATCCGAGGAAGGATTAGACAGGGGACGAATGAGCAGTTCTTC
TRBV3-1/TRBV3-2	TRBJ2-4	17	TRBD2	.	CASSPDLRGGGLNIQYF	TGTGCCAGCAGCCCCGATCTCAGGGGCGGGGGGTTAAACATTCAGTACTTC
TRBV6-6	TRBJ2-7	15	TRBD2	.	CASRTLAGGPGEQYF	TGTGCCAGCCGCACTTTAGCGGGAGGGCCGGGCGAGCAGTACTTC
TRBV5-4	TRBJ1-2	12	.	.	CASSRTPYGYTF	TGTGCCAGCAGCCGGACACCCTATGGCTACACCTTC
TRBV4-1	TRBJ2-1	18	TRBD2	once	CASSQIDMGLAAYNEQFF	TGCGCCAGCAGCCAAATCGATATGGGACTAGCGGCCTACAATGAGCAGTTCTTC
TRBV4-1	TRBJ2-3	14	.	.	CASSHGEITDTQYF	TGCGCCAGCAGCCATGGAGAGATCACAGATACGCAGTATTTT
TRBV27	TRBJ2-5	17	TRBD2	once	CASSSKWTSGVKETQYF	TGTGCCAGCAGTTCCAAGTGGACTAGCGGAGTCAAAGAGACCCAGTACTTC
TRBV5-1	TRBJ1-6	12	.	.	CASSSGNSPLHF	TGCGCCAGCAGCTCGGGTAATTCACCCCTCCACTTT
TRBV3-1/TRBV3-2	TRBJ1-3	17	.	.	CASSPGGRSNSGNTIYF	TGTGCCAGCAGCCCGGGAGGGAGGTCCAACTCTGGAAACACCATATATTTT
TRBV5-1	TRBJ2-1	15	TRBD2	.	CASSLRLAPDNEQFF	TGCGCCAGCAGCCTGCGACTAGCGCCCGACAATGAGCAGTTCTTC
TRBV28	TRBJ2-1	14	TRBD2	.	CASTSGRPYNEQFF	TGTGCCAGTACTAGCGGGAGGCCTTACAATGAGCAGTTCTTC
TRBV6-5	TRBJ1-1	14	TRBD1	.	CASSSRQGVREAFF	TGTGCCAGCAGTAGTCGACAGGGGGTGAGGGAAGCTTTCTTT
TRBV28	TRBJ2-7	13	.	.	CASLMEFSYEQYF	TGTGCCTCCCTTATGGAGTTCTCCTACGAGCAGTACTTC
TRBV12-3/TRBV12-4	TRBJ2-7	13	TRBD2	.	CASSALAGAEQYF	TGTGCCAGCAGTGCCCTAGCGGGAGCCGAGCAGTACTTC